This T cell receptor (beta chain) was recorded in a study of blood T cell repertoires in COVID-19. Whole-study context: Spain, Italy and the United States supplied samples that represented acute and convalescent COVID-19. Sources were T cells, B-cell-depleted T cells, or PBMCs; the material itself was cDNA or gDNA.

Methods used by the authors: Researchers report that nucleated cell counts were estimated from reference gene primer amplification. Data came from immunoSEQ multiplex PCR; TCRdb stores just in-frame clones and leaves some out. That table gives V, J and clone size, and the DNA gave D and trimming. The sample has 300,000 to 400,000 clones; about 89% are singletons. Patients of the Seattle cohort, enrolled during active infection, were followed longitudinally. Sequenced: peripheral blood. The source is a woman aged 25 to 39 with COVID-19, enrolled during active disease.

The DNA of the CDR3 is TGTGCCAGCGCAACGGGGGACCAAGAGACCCAGTACTTC. This encodes CASATGDQETQYF. This sequence joins TRBV6-5 and TRBJ2-5; maybe TRBD2 (6 bases). The CDR3 runs to 13 residues. V lost 8 bases to trimming and J lost 0 bases, with 10 bases between them. Germline V CDR1 and CDR2: MNHEY, SVGAGI.